The rows below give T cell receptor beta chains drawn from one sample of a study of shared clonotypes between healthy human individuals. Method: immunoSEQ multiplex PCR; TCRdb's copy keeps in-frame clones and lacks some. The table includes around 2.1 million clones, roughly 95% detected once. Sequenced input: naive CD4+ T cells sorted from blood. Receptor source: a young man in good health. Both conserved end residues are part of each CDR3. D genes are given only for firm matches. Some rows mark clone size as missing; the rest say once, few, many or name a class of expanded clone.

>.|.|TRBV2|TRBJ2-7
TGTGCCAGCAGTGTTATCCTCTACGAGCAGTACTTC
CASSVILYEQYF
>TRBD1|.|TRBV28|TRBJ1-1
TGTGCCAGCAAGGGACAGCTGAACACTGAAGCTTTCTTT
CASKGQLNTEAFF
>.|.|TRBV18|TRBJ2-5
TGTGCCAGCTCACCCAGCGCTTCTTTAGAGACCCAGTACTTC
CASSPSASLETQYF
>TRBD1|once|TRBV15|TRBJ1-6
TGTGCCACCAGCAGACCCGGGACAGGGAATTCACCCCTCCACTTT
CATSRPGTGNSPLHF
>TRBD1|.|TRBV6-1|TRBJ2-5
TGTGCCAGCAGTGTCATACAGGGGGCCTGGTCGACCCAGTACTTC
CASSVIQGAWSTQYF
>TRBD1|.|TRBV30|TRBJ2-7
TGTGCCTGGAGCGGCAGGGGGTTCTACGAGCAGTACTTC
CAWSGRGFYEQYF
>TRBD1|once|TRBV28|TRBJ1-5
TGTGCCAGCAGAACCGGGACAGGGGGCTATCAGCCCCAGCATTTT
CASRTGTGGYQPQHF
>TRBD1|once|TRBV14|TRBJ2-5
TGTGCCAGCAGCCGGGACAGGGGGCTTGAGACCCAGTACTTC
CASSRDRGLETQYF
>TRBD2|.|TRBV5-4|TRBJ2-1
TGTGCCAGCAGCTCGACTAGCGGGATAGGGCATGAGCAGTTCTTC
CASSSTSGIGHEQFF
>.|.|TRBV6-6|TRBJ1-5
TGTGCCAGCAGTTACGAAAACCAGCCCCAGCATTTT
CASSYENQPQHF
>TRBD1|.|TRBV19|TRBJ1-2
TGTGCCAGTAGTATATCATCATCAGGGGGCTATGGCTACACCTTC
CASSISSSGGYGYTF
>TRBD1|.|TRBV9|TRBJ2-7
TGTGCCAGCAGCAGGGGGACAGGAGGCTACGAGCAGTACTTC
CASSRGTGGYEQYF
>.|few|TRBV2|TRBJ1-6
TGTGCCAGCAGTGCAACTAATTCACCCCTCCACTTT
CASSATNSPLHF
>.|.|TRBV5-5|TRBJ1-6
TGTGCCAGCAGCTCCCCTGGCTCCTATAATTCACCCCTCCACTTT
CASSSPGSYNSPLHF
>.|once|TRBV30|TRBJ2-2
TGTGCCTGGCTCTCTTTGAACACCGGGGAGCTGTTTTTT
CAWLSLNTGELFF
>.|.|TRBV6-1|TRBJ2-1
TGTGCCAGTAAAACGGGGGATGGTTCCTACAATGAGCAGTTCTTC
CASKTGDGSYNEQFF
>TRBD1|few|TRBV25-1|TRBJ1-6
TGTGCCAGCAGTGAAGGGACAGTCAATTCACCCCTCCACTTT
CASSEGTVNSPLHF
>.|.|TRBV5-5|TRBJ1-6
TGTGCCAGCAGCTTGGGATCGCCGGAGGGTGGTTCACCCCTCCACTTT
CASSLGSPEGGSPLHF
>TRBD1|.|TRBV6-1|TRBJ1-2
TGTGCCAGCAGTGGAAGCAGGGGGGTTGATCCCTATGGCTACACCTTC
CASSGSRGVDPYGYTF
>.|once|TRBV19|TRBJ2-7
TGTGCCAGTAGTATATTCGGCGGGACAACCTACGAGCAGTACTTC
CASSIFGGTTYEQYF
>TRBD2|.|TRBV7-2|TRBJ2-7
TGTGCCAGCAGCTTTAGCGGGAGCTACGAGCAGTACTTC
CASSFSGSYEQYF
>TRBD1|.|TRBV27|TRBJ1-2
TGTGCCAGCAGGCCAACAGGGGTTTATGGCTACACCTTC
CASRPTGVYGYTF
>.|.|TRBV5-1|TRBJ1-1
TGCGCCAGCAGCAGTGGGGGAACGGCGAACACTGAAGCTTTCTTT
CASSSGGTANTEAFF
>.|.|TRBV2|TRBJ2-3
TGTGCCAGCAGTGATTGGGCTGGTACAGATACGCAGTATTTT
CASSDWAGTDTQYF
>.|.|TRBV23-1|TRBJ2-4
TGCGCCAGCAGTCAATCCGACACGGCCAAAAACATTCAGTACTTC
CASSQSDTAKNIQYF
>.|.|TRBV5-1|TRBJ1-5
TGCGCCAGCAGCTTGGTCGGGGGCTCTCATCAGCCCCAGCATTTT
CASSLVGGSHQPQHF
>.|.|TRBV21-1|TRBJ1-4
TGTGCCAGCAGCAAAAACAGTAACGAAAAACTGTTTTTT
CASSKNSNEKLFF
>TRBD1|.|TRBV30|TRBJ1-1
TGTGCCTGGAGTGTACAGGGGGGAAACACTGAAGCTTTCTTT
CAWSVQGGNTEAFF
>.|.|TRBV6-5|TRBJ2-3
TGTGCCAGCAGGCCGCTCCTGGCTCCCAATACGCAGTATTTT
CASRPLLAPNTQYF
>TRBD2|.|TRBV30|TRBJ2-4
TGTGCCGGGAGGGAGGCCAAAAACATTCAGTACTTC
CAGREAKNIQYF
>.|.|TRBV2|TRBJ2-3
TGTGCCAGCAGTGAAGCGGTTGGACTGAGCACAGATACGCAGTATTTT
CASSEAVGLSTDTQYF
>.|.|TRBV28|TRBJ2-5
TGTGCCAGCAGACAGACTCCCCGAGGAGAGACCCAGTACTTC
CASRQTPRGETQYF
>.|.|TRBV5-1|TRBJ1-5
TGCGCCAGCAGCCCGGGGTGGGGGGAACTACCCCAGCATTTT
CASSPGWGELPQHF
>.|.|TRBV30|TRBJ1-3
TGTGCCTGGAGTTCCTCCCGCCAATCCTCCTCTGGAAACACCATATATTTT
CAWSSSRQSSSGNTIYF
>TRBD1|once|TRBV28|TRBJ1-1
TGTGCCAGCAGTTTAGACAGGGTGAACACTGAAGCTTTCTTT
CASSLDRVNTEAFF
>TRBD2|.|TRBV6-6|TRBJ2-5
TGTGCCAGCAGTTACTCATTAGCGGGTCAAGAGACCCAGTACTTC
CASSYSLAGQETQYF
>TRBD2|once|TRBV10-2|TRBJ2-7
TGCGCCAGCAGTCGTCTCCTGGCGGGAGGGTCTTCCGAGCAGTACTTC
CASSRLLAGGSSEQYF
>.|.|TRBV4-2|TRBJ2-7
TGTGCCAGCAGCCAAGATCGAAGGACTTCCGAGCAGTACTTC
CASSQDRRTSEQYF
>TRBD2|.|TRBV5-1|TRBJ2-2
TGCGCCAGCAGCTTAGGGCTAGCGGGACGCACCGGGGAGCTGTTTTTT
CASSLGLAGRTGELFF
>.|.|TRBV11-2|TRBJ1-1
TGTGCCAGCAGCCTCCGACCGACTCCGAACACTGAAGCTTTCTTT
CASSLRPTPNTEAFF
>.|.|TRBV9|TRBJ1-2
TGTGCCAGCAGCGTAGATAACAGCTACTATGGCTACACCTTC
CASSVDNSYYGYTF
>TRBD2|.|TRBV5-1|TRBJ2-1
TGCGCCAGCAGCTCCGGGACTAGCGGGAGGGCTTTATATGAGCAGTTCTTC
CASSSGTSGRALYEQFF
>.|once|TRBV5-1|TRBJ2-5
TGCGCCAGCAGCTTGGTTAGCTTCCAAGAGACCCAGTACTTC
CASSLVSFQETQYF
>.|once|TRBV30|TRBJ2-7
TGTGCCTGGAGTGTTGACAGGACCTGGGAGCAGTACTTC
CAWSVDRTWEQYF
>TRBD1|.|TRBV29-1|TRBJ1-1
TGCAGCGTACGGACAGGGAGGGTCACTGAAGCTTTCTTT
CSVRTGRVTEAFF
>.|.|TRBV20-1|TRBJ1-4
TGCAGTGTTCCAAATGAAAAACTGTTTTTT
CSVPNEKLFF
>TRBD1|.|TRBV7-2|TRBJ1-2
TGTGCCAGCAGCCCTGGGACAGGGATGAGCTATGGCTACACCTTC
CASSPGTGMSYGYTF
>TRBD1|.|TRBV15|TRBJ1-1
TGTGCCACCAGCAGAGACCTGACAGGGCCCACTGAAGCTTTCTTT
CATSRDLTGPTEAFF
>.|.|TRBV5-1|TRBJ1-3
TGCGCCAGCAGCCCCTCGGAGGTTGGCGCTGGAAACACCATATATTTT
CASSPSEVGAGNTIYF
>.|.|TRBV7-8|TRBJ1-1
TGTGCCAGCAGCTTCAAGGGGTTGACTGAAGCTTTCTTT
CASSFKGLTEAFF
>.|.|TRBV6-1|TRBJ1-2
TGTGCCAGCAGTGAAATTACGGGATCCTACTATGGCTACACCTTC
CASSEITGSYYGYTF
>TRBD2|.|TRBV2|TRBJ2-5
TGTGCCAGCAGCGGGAGGGAGACCCAGTACTTC
CASSGRETQYF
>.|.|TRBV6-1|TRBJ1-1
TGTGCCAGCAGTCGAGCGGGCCTTACGGGGACTGAAGCTTTCTTT
CASSRAGLTGTEAFF
>TRBD2|.|TRBV27|TRBJ2-7
TGTGCCAGCAGTTTAGGGTGGGAGGGCTCCTACGAGCAGTACTTC
CASSLGWEGSYEQYF